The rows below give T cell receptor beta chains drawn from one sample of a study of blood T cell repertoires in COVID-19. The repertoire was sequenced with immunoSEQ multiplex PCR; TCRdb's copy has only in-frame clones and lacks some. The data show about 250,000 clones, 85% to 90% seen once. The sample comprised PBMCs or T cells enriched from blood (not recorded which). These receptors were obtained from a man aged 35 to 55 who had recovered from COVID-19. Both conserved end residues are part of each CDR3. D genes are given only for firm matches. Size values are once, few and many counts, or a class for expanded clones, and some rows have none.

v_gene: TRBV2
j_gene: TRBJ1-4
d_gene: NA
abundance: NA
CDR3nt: TGTGCCAGCACCTGGTCGACAGCAACTAATGAAAAACTGTTTTTT
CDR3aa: CASTWSTATNEKLFF

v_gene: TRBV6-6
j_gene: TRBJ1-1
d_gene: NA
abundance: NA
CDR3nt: TGTGCCAGCACTCCCCGCGGAGTTGAAGCTTTCTTT
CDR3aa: CASTPRGVEAFF

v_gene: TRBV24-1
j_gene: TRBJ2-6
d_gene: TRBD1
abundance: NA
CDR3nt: TGTGCCACCAGTGACCCGGACAGGGCGGCCAACGTCCTGACTTTC
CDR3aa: CATSDPDRAANVLTF

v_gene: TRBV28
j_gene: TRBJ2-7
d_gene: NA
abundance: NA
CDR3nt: TGTGCCAGCAGAACCCGGGACACCGAGCAGTACTTC
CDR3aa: CASRTRDTEQYF

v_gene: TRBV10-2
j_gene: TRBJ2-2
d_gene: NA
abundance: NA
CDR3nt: TGCGCCAGCAGTGATAGCAGGGCTCGTCGCACCGGGGAGCTGTTTTTT
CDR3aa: CASSDSRARRTGELFF

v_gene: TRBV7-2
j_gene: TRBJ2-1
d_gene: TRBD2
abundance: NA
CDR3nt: TGTGCCAGCAGCCAAGCGGGAGTGTCCTACAATGAGCAGTTCTTC
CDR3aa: CASSQAGVSYNEQFF

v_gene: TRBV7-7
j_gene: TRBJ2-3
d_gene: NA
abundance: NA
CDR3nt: TGTGCCAGCAGCTCCGGGCGGGCTGGCACAGATACGCAGTATTTT
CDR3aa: CASSSGRAGTDTQYF

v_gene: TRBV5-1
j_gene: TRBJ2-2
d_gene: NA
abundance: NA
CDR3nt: TGCGCCAGCAGCTCGGGAATCGGGAGAACCGGGGAGCTGTTTTTT
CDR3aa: CASSSGIGRTGELFF

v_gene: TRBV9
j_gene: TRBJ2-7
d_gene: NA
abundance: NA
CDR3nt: TGTGCCAGCAGCGAAGACCCGGGACATACTTACGAGCAGTACTTC
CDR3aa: CASSEDPGHTYEQYF

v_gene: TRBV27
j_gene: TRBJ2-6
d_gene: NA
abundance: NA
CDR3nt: TGTGCCAGCCGCTCTGGGGCCAACGTCCTGACTTTC
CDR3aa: CASRSGANVLTF

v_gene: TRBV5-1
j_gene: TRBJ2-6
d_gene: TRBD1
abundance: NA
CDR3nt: TGCGCCAGCAGCTTGGGGACAGGGGACTTCTCTGGGGCCAACGTCCTGACTTTC
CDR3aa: CASSLGTGDFSGANVLTF

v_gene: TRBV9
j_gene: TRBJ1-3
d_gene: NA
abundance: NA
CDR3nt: TGTGCCAGCAGCGTAGTGACAGAAAACACCATATATTTT
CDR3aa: CASSVVTENTIYF

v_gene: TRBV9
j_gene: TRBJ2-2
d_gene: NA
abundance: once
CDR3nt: TGTGCCAGCAGCGTAGGTGGCGGCTCCTACACCGGGGAGCTGTTTTTT
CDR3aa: CASSVGGGSYTGELFF

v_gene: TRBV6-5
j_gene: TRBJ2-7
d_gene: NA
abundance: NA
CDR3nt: TGTGCCAGCAGTTACAGTCGGACTCCCTCGTACGAGCAGTACTTC
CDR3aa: CASSYSRTPSYEQYF

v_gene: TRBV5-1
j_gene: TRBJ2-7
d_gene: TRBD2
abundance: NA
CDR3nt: TGCGCCAGCGCGTTTACTAGCGGGAGCCACGAGCAGTACTTC
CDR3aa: CASAFTSGSHEQYF

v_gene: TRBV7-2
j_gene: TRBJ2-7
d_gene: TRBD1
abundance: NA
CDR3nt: TGTGCCAGCAGCTTATTAGGACAGGGGATTGAGCAGTACTTC
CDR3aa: CASSLLGQGIEQYF

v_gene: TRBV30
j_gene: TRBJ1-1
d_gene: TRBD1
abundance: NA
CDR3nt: TGTGCCTGGCTGCCATCCGGACAGGGAAAAGCTTTCTTT
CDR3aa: CAWLPSGQGKAFF

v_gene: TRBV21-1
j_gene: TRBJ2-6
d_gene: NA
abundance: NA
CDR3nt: TGTGCCAGCAGCACTCGGACAGGGGAATTGGCTGGGGCCAACGTCCTGACTTTC
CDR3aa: CASSTRTGELAGANVLTF

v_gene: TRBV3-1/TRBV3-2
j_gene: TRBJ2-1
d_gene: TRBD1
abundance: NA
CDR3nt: TGTGCCAGCAGCCCGAGGACAGGGGTGAATGAGCAGTTCTTC
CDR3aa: CASSPRTGVNEQFF